Listed below are T cell receptor beta chains from one sample, sequenced in a study of shared clonotypes between healthy human individuals. This table comes from immunoSEQ multiplex PCR, and its TCRdb copy is limited to in-frame clones, with some not included. The sample contains millions of clones, about 92% of which appear only once. The sequencing sample was made of naive CD4+ T cells from PBMCs. The receptors shown here come from a man younger than 30 in good health. Some clones in this sample may be carry-over from other donors' samples. Each CDR3 is given with its conserved first and last residue. A clone size is listed for some rows: how often the clone was seen (once, few, many), or a class if it is expanded.

cdr3_aa j_call clone_size cdr3_length v_call
CASSPEGWVFGPTGELFF TRBJ2-2 - 18 TRBV7-2
CASSSQGRSTDTQYF TRBJ2-3 - 15 TRBV11-1
CASRPPRRRQEAFF TRBJ1-1 - 14 TRBV28
CASSVSPRNEKLFF TRBJ1-4 - 14 TRBV9
CASRIRDSYYEQYF TRBJ2-7 - 14 TRBV27
CASSRMGLAGTDTQYF TRBJ2-3 - 16 TRBV28
CASSGNSGSGRYF TRBJ2-4 - 13 TRBV6-1
CASSLADQNYGYTF TRBJ1-2 - 14 TRBV5-1
CASSFGGGGNQPQHF TRBJ1-5 - 15 TRBV28
CASSVTSGRIADTQYF TRBJ2-3 - 16 TRBV9
CASSITTGGSSNEQFF TRBJ2-1 - 16 TRBV19
CATRTTGTDTQYF TRBJ2-3 once 13 TRBV15
CASSVRVLHLDTQYF TRBJ2-3 - 15 TRBV4-1
CSLSRGGTYNEQFF TRBJ2-1 - 14 TRBV29-1
CASSLVDRVGGYTF TRBJ1-2 - 14 TRBV28
CASSEAGQGYGYTF TRBJ1-2 - 14 TRBV6-1
CASTGGRRYGYTF TRBJ1-2 - 13 TRBV28
CASSLGGSGNTIYF TRBJ1-3 few 14 TRBV7-2
CASSLIVAVGDTEAFF TRBJ1-1 - 16 TRBV28
CASSYPTGQPIILTF TRBJ2-6 - 15 TRBV6-5
CASSPLVGTQYF TRBJ2-3 - 12 TRBV27
CATSRGSSNQPQHF TRBJ1-5 - 14 TRBV15
CSATYRGGYTF TRBJ1-2 - 11 TRBV20-1
CASSANPGTGVYEQYF TRBJ2-7 - 16 TRBV9
CASSPQRSTNEKLFF TRBJ1-4 - 15 TRBV6-5
CASSVGGAQYNEQFF TRBJ2-1 - 15 TRBV9
CARSRLLNTEAFF TRBJ1-1 - 13 TRBV6-1
CASSLEPGSYGYTF TRBJ1-2 - 14 TRBV5-5
CASSPYPGLAADTQYF TRBJ2-3 - 16 TRBV7-7
CAWSVGSAQETQYF TRBJ2-5 - 14 TRBV30
CASAGQGIIYEQYF TRBJ2-7 once 14 TRBV2